Following are 18 T cell receptor beta chains from one sample sequenced in a study of Tregs in tolerant kidney transplant recipients. The data were produced by immunoSEQ multiplex PCR, yet TCRdb's version contains in-frame clones alone and is incomplete. Seen here are about 22,000 clones, 65% to 85% observed once, and the top ten hold about 23%. Mixed chimerism was transient after nonmyeloablative marrow transplants from related graft donors. Sequenced material: CD8+ T cells from blood (PBMCs), taken 6 months after the transplant. The receptors were gathered from a human patient who received a combined kidney and bone marrow transplant. The graft donor may account for some of the T cells.

This clone has just a few counts. This chain connects TRBV21-1 to TRBJ2-3; the D call TRBD2 from the table was never checked on the DNA. TRBV21-1 is a documented pseudogene. The CDR3 contains 16 residues. The CDR3 DNA reads as TGTGCCAGCAGCGGAGTCCCGGGGGTTTGCGCAGATACGCAGTATTTT. It translates to CASSGVPGVCADTQYF.

The V call is TRBV5-6, the J call TRBJ2-7; TRBD1 is a possible D gene (6 bases). Germline CDR1 SGHDT, CDR2 YYEEEE. The CDR3 extends over 13 amino acids. V was trimmed by 4 bases and J by 4 bases, leaving 12 bases between them. This chain's CDR3 is CASSPLDRYEQYF. In DNA form, the CDR3 reads TGTGCCAGCAGCCCCCTGGACAGATACGAGCAGTACTTC.

The J gene is TRBJ2-7, the V gene TRBV7-8, with 12 nucleotides matching TRBD2. Trimming took 4 bases from V and 3 from J; bases not matched to a gene: 7. Germline V lookup: CDR1 SGHVS, CDR2 FQNEAQ. CDR3 size: 16 residues. The CDR3, as DNA: TGTGCCAGCAGCTCGCGACTAGCGGGAGTGATCTACGAGCAGTACTTC. Encoded protein: CASSSRLAGVIYEQYF. The entire variable domain, with the rest obtained from reference TRBV7-8 and TRBJ2-7, is as follows: GAGVSQSPRYKVAKRGQDVALRCDPISGHVSLFWYQQALGQGPEFLTYFQNEAQLDKSGLPSDRFFAERPEGSVSTLKIQRTQQEDSAVYLCASSSRLAGVIYEQYFGPGTRLTVT.

With regard to this clone: The junction departs from germline at one end; a sequencing error may be responsible. The chain uses TRBV6-1 and TRBJ2-7; D is undetermined. CDR1 and CDR2 (germline): MNHNS, SASEGT. CDR3 length: 10 amino acids. As DNA, the CDR3 is TGTGCCAGCAGTTACTCGCAACTTCACTTC. It specifies CASSYSQLHF.

The rearrangement joins TRBV18 to TRBJ2-7; the D is unclear. Germline V CDR1 and CDR2: KGHSH, LQKENI. Deletions cut 2 bases from V and 2 bases from J, with 10 bases between. The CDR3 sequence is 14 residues long. CDR3 bases: TGTGCCAGCTCACCAACAGATCCCACCTACGAGCAGTACTTC. It encodes CASSPTDPTYEQYF.

The J gene is TRBJ2-7, the V gene TRBV19; D perhaps matches TRBD2 (5 bases). The CDR3 length is 14 residues. V was clipped by 1 base and J by 3 bases, with 10 bases between them. The germline CDR1 and CDR2 sequences are LNHDA and SQIVND (reference sequence). DNA of the CDR3: TGTGCCAGTAGTATAGGTAGTCGGGGCTACGAGCAGTACTTC. It is translated as CASSIGSRGYEQYF. Combining the CDR3 with reference TRBV19 and TRBJ2-7 gives the whole variable domain DGGITQSPKYLFRKEGQNVTLSCEQNLNHDAMYWYRQDPGQGLRLIYYSQIVNDFQKGDIAEGYSVSREKKESFPLTVTSAQKNPTAFYLCASSIGSRGYEQYFGPGTRLTVT.

The chain carries TRBV2 and TRBJ1-2; no firm D call. CDR1 and CDR2 from the germline V gene are SNHLY and FYNNEI. The CDR3 runs 13 residues. V was shortened by 6 bases and J by 4 bases, with 12 bases between the two germline ends. The CDR3 loop reads CASRAGTGYGYTF. CDR3 DNA: TGTGCCAGCAGGGCGGGAACCGGCTATGGCTACACCTTC.

CDR3 loop: CASSHGGPSSYEQYF. The CDR3 nucleotides read TGTGCCAGCAGCCACGGGGGGCCTTCCTCCTACGAGCAGTACTTC. The chain is built from TRBV13 and TRBJ2-7, with D possibly being TRBD2 (7 bases). Looked up from germline, CDR1 is PRHDT and CDR2 is FYEKMQ (reference sequence). V lost 5 bases and J 0 bases, leaving 14 bases between the germline ends. CDR3 size: 15 residues.

The V gene is TRBV7-9, the J gene TRBJ2-1, with TRBD2 matching over 10 bases. The CDR3 contains 18 residues. Germline V gene sequence: CDR1 SEHNR, CDR2 FQNEAQ (reference sequence). The junction had 12 bases not matched to a gene; V was cut back by 5 bases and J by 2 bases. The CDR3 loop reads CASSKREREGRPYNEQFF. CDR3 in DNA: TGTGCCAGCAGCAAAAGGGAGCGGGAGGGCCGGCCCTACAATGAGCAGTTCTTC.

This sequence joins TRBV7-3 and TRBJ2-1; TRBD2 aligns across 9 bases. Germline V lookup: CDR1 SGHTA, CDR2 FQGTGA. The CDR3 is 15 amino acids. V lost 0 bases to trimming and J lost 10 bases; unmatched junction nucleotides: 7. DNA for the CDR3: TGTGCCAGCAGCTTAACGGGCGGGGGGGCCGGAGAGCAGTTCTTC. Its translation: CASSLTGGGAGEQFF.

The chain carries TRBV19 and TRBJ2-3; possible D gene TRBD1, 5 bases. The CDR3 runs to 15 residues. Germline V gene lookup returns CDR1 LNHDA and CDR2 SQIVND (reference sequence). V was cut by 5 bases and J by 2 bases, with 14 bases left in between. In nucleotides, the CDR3 is TGTGCCAGTAGTGAAGGGGCCAAGGTCACAGATACGCAGTATTTT. Protein product: CASSEGAKVTDTQYF.

This clone was recorded only once. V and J are TRBV4-1 and TRBJ2-7; 8 bases align to TRBD1. V lost 1 base, J lost 2 bases, and 4 bases stayed unmatched. CDR3 length: 15 residues. The V gene's germline CDR1 is MGHRA and CDR2 YSYEKL. The chain's CDR3 is CASSQAWTGPYEQYF. The CDR3 nucleotides read TGCGCCAGCAGCCAAGCCTGGACAGGGCCCTACGAGCAGTACTTC.

The chain joins TRBV13 to TRBJ1-1; a weak D match, TRBD1 (5 bases). Trimming stripped 5 bases from V and 4 bases from J, with 11 bases between. The V gene's germline CDR1 is PRHDT and CDR2 FYEKMQ (reference sequence). The CDR3 is 13 amino acids. Written as DNA, the CDR3 is TGTGCCAGCAGCCCGGCAGGGCCCACTGAAGCTTTCTTT. This sequence encodes CASSPAGPTEAFF.

V gene TRBV28 combines with J gene TRBJ2-2; 8 nucleotides match TRBD2. The V and J ends lost 9 bases and 4 bases, in that order; junction bases with no gene match: 10. The CDR3 totals 15 residues. From germline, CDR1 is MDHEN and CDR2 SYDVKM. The CDR3 sequence: CASTVGRDPTGELFF. The DNA for the CDR3 is TGTGCCAGTACCGTCGGGAGGGATCCCACCGGGGAGCTGTTTTTT.

This clone has a handful of counts. V is TRBV13 and J is TRBJ1-3, with TRBD1 matching over 11 bases. The J segment lost 7 bases and the V segment lost 4 bases, leaving 6 bases of the junction unmatched. Germline CDR1 reads PRHDT; CDR2 reads FYEKMQ (reference sequence). CDR3 length: 15 amino acids. The CDR3 loop reads CASSSTDRGRNTIYF. CDR3 sequence (DNA): TGTGCCAGCAGCTCTACGGACAGGGGGCGGAACACCATATATTTT.

A note on this clone: The sample has other DNA sequences that encode this CDR3 too. The gene calls are TRBV27 and TRBJ1-5; D unresolved. The germline V and J ends were trimmed by 3 bases and 0 bases, with 3 bases remaining between them. The CDR3 spans 13 residues. Germline assignment: CDR1 MNHEY and CDR2 SMNVEV (reference sequence). CDR3 bases: TGTGCCAGCAGTTTTTATAGCAATCAGCCCCAGCATTTT. Translating gives CASSFYSNQPQHF.

The gene calls are TRBV12-5 and TRBJ1-2; D is unresolved. This CDR3 comprises 13 residues. The germline V gene has CDR1 LGHNT and CDR2 FRNRAP. Trimming stripped 0 bases from V and 8 bases from J, with 10 bases between. CDR3 residues: CASGLVTGGGYTF. Here the CDR3 DNA reads TGTGCTAGTGGTTTGGTAACGGGAGGAGGCTACACCTTC.

The rearrangement links TRBV6-6 to TRBJ2-7; D might be TRBD2 (5 bases). This CDR3 spans 12 amino acids. Trimming took 5 bases from V and 10 from J, leaving 15 bases between them. Per germline, CDR1 MNHNY and CDR2 SVGAGI (reference sequence). The CDR3 reads CASSTEGSLQYF. For the CDR3, the DNA is TGTGCCAGCAGTACCGAAGGGAGCCTTCAGTACTTC.